This T cell receptor (beta chain) appears in the sequencing data of a study of OX40 agonist ivuxolimab in advanced cancers. Overall study: Averaging roughly 60 years in age, with a range of about 23 to 90, the cohort was around 83% male. Study observations and caveats: The work left the antigen specificity of expanded peripheral T cells undetermined.

The CDR3 runs 15 residues. V lost 11 bases and J 1 base, leaving 20 bases between the germline ends. CDR1 is MRHNA, CDR2 SNTAGT, per germline. TCRdb's table, derived via immunoSEQ multiplex PCR, lists solely in-frame clones and lacks some. The data hold about 110,000 clones, with 91% observed a single time. As to this clone: Antigen: not known.

The chain combines TRBV6-4 with TRBJ1-1, with a possible D match to TRBD1 (6 bases). Sequenced material: CD4+ or CD8+ T cells sorted from blood, taken in a trial of the OX40 agonist ivuxolimab. The receptor was derived from an adult with an advanced solid tumor such as melanoma, head and neck, liver or kidney cancer. The CDR3 DNA sequence: TGTGCCGGGGGGCGGTTAGGAGCCAAGAACACTGAAGCTTTCTTT. This gives the protein CAGGRLGAKNTEAFF.